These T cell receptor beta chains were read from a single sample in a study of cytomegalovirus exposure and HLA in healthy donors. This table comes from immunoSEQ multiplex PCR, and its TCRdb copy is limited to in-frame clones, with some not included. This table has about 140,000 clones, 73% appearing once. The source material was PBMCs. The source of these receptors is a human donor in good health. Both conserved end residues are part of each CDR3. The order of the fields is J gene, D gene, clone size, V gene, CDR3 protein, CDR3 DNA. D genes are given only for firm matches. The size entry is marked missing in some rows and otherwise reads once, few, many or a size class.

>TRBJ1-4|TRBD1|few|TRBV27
CASSLGQGVRKLFF
TGTGCCAGCAGCCTTGGACAGGGAGTTCGGAAACTGTTTTTT
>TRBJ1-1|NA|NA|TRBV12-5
CASGSTGSVFF
TGTGCTAGTGGATCGACAGGTAGTGTTTTCTTT
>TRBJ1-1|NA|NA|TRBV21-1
CAGERNKDRNTEAFF
TGTGCCGGAGAAAGAAATAAAGACAGAAACACTGAAGCTTTCTTT
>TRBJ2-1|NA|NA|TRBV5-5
CASSLGGHGYNEQFF
TGTGCCAGCAGCTTGGGGGGGCACGGTTACAATGAGCAGTTCTTC
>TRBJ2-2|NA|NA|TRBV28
CASSHLTKNTGELFF
TGTGCCAGCAGTCACCTAACGAAGAACACCGGGGAGCTGTTTTTT
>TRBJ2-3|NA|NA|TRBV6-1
CASSERRGQGSGDTQYF
TGTGCCAGCAGTGAACGACGTGGACAAGGATCGGGAGATACGCAGTATTTT
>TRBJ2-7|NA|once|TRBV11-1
CASSLLARSWEQYF
TGTGCCAGCAGCTTACTGGCCAGGTCGTGGGAGCAGTACTTC
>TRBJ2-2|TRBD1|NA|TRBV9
CASSVGTGGSTGELFF
TGTGCCAGCAGCGTAGGGACAGGGGGCTCCACCGGGGAGCTGTTTTTT
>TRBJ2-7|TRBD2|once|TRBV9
CASSAGTNEQYF
TGTGCCAGCAGCGCCGGGACTAACGAGCAGTACTTC
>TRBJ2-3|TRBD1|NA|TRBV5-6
CASSPTGGGDTQYF
TGTGCCAGCAGCCCAACAGGGGGTGGAGATACGCAGTATTTT
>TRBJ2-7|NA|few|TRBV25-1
CASSESGQTPWYEQYF
TGTGCCAGCAGTGAATCCGGACAGACTCCCTGGTACGAGCAGTACTTC
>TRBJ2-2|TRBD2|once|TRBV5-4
CASSSAGARNTGELFF
TGTGCCAGCAGCTCAGCGGGGGCGAGGAACACCGGGGAGCTGTTTTTT
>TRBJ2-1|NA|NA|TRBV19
CASSIFSGFAYNEQFF
TGTGCCAGTAGTATTTTTTCCGGGTTCGCCTACAATGAGCAGTTCTTC
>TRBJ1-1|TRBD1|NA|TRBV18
CASSQERGRSTEAFF
TGTGCCAGCTCACAGGAGAGGGGGCGATCCACTGAAGCTTTCTTT
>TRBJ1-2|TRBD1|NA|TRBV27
CASSRRRDRVNYGYTF
TGTGCCAGCAGTCGCCGCCGGGACAGGGTAAACTATGGCTACACCTTC
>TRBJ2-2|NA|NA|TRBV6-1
CASPGTTNTGELFF
TGTGCCAGCCCCGGGACAACGAACACCGGGGAGCTGTTTTTT
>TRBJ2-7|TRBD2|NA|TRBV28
CASSLLSGVYEQYF
TGTGCCAGCAGTTTGTTAAGCGGGGTGTACGAGCAGTACTTC
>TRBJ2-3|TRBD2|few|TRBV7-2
CASSFPTSGKGKDTQYF
TGTGCCAGCAGCTTCCCGACTAGCGGGAAAGGGAAAGATACGCAGTATTTT
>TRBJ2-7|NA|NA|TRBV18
CASSPSGTHHEQYF
TGTGCCAGCTCACCATCCGGGACTCACCACGAGCAGTACTTC
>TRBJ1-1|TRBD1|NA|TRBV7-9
CASSPYTAGGNTEAFF
TGTGCCAGCAGCCCATATACGGCAGGGGGGAACACTGAAGCTTTCTTT
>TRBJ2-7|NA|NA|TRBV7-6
CASSPLSGEQYF
TGTGCCAGCAGCCCCCTATCTGGTGAGCAGTACTTC
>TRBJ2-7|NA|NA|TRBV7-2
CASSALYTTEQYF
TGTGCCAGCAGCGCTTTATACACAACCGAGCAGTACTTC
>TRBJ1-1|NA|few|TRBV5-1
CASSPTGFGEAFF
TGCGCCAGCAGCCCAACAGGGTTCGGTGAAGCTTTCTTT
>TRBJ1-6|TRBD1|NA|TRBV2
CASKDRGGSPLHF
TGTGCCAGCAAGGACAGGGGTGGTTCACCCCTCCACTTT
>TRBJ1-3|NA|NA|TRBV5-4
CASSLVGQSSGNTIYF
TGTGCCAGCAGCTTGGTGGGACAATCCTCTGGAAACACCATATATTTT
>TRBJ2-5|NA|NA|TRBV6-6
CASSYSRTGETQYF
TGTGCCAGCAGTTACTCCAGGACGGGGGAGACCCAGTACTTC
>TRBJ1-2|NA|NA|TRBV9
CASSSRTAVWGYTF
TGTGCCAGCAGCTCTCGGACAGCCGTCTGGGGCTACACCTTC
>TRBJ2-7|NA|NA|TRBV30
CAWSVPGEQYF
TGTGCCTGGAGTGTACCGGGCGAGCAGTACTTC
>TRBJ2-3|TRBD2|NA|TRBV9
CASSVSGTSVSSTDTQYF
TGTGCCAGCAGCGTATCCGGGACTAGCGTCTCTAGCACAGATACGCAGTATTTT
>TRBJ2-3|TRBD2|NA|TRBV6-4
CASSDGGGETDTQYF
TGTGCCAGCAGTGACGGCGGGGGGGAGACAGATACGCAGTATTTT